This T cell receptor (beta chain) was recovered during a study of blood T cell repertoires in COVID-19. For the study at large: Sites across the United States, Italy and Spain contributed samples from acute and convalescent COVID-19.

Germline assignment: CDR1 LNHDA and CDR2 SQIVND (reference sequence). Trimming pared 4 bases from V and 7 bases from J, leaving 13 bases between. The CDR3 is made up of 14 amino acids. Authors' data handling: Estimates of nucleated cell counts were drawn from the amplification of reference gene primers. Clones were sequenced by immunoSEQ multiplex PCR, and TCRdb holds only the in-frame ones, with some missing. V, J and clone size reflect that table, while D and trimming were determined from the DNA. The sample records more than 250,000 clones, around 86% being singletons. The TCR comes from a man between 50 and 59 years old with active or convalescent COVID-19. V is TRBV19 and J is TRBJ1-4; possible D gene TRBD1, 6 bases. Sequenced material: peripheral blood. CDR3 nucleotides: TGTGCCAGTAGTACAGGGGATACAAGTGAAAAACTGTTTTTT. It translates to CASSTGDTSEKLFF.